The text below deals with one T cell receptor (beta chain). The entry originates in a study of blood T cell repertoires in COVID-19. Background on the study: The United States, Italy and Spain were the sources of the acute and convalescent COVID-19 samples. In each case, the material was cDNA or gDNA derived from T cells, B-cell-depleted T cells, or PBMCs.

Germline V lookup: CDR1 SGHTA, CDR2 FQGNSA. This CDR3 has 17 amino acids. The V gene end was trimmed by 3 bases and the J gene end by 1 base; junction bases not matched to a gene: 4. Authors' analysis steps: Estimated nucleated cell counts came from reference gene primer amplification. Method: immunoSEQ multiplex PCR; TCRdb's copy keeps in-frame clones and lacks some. D and trimming come from the DNA, and the V and J calls and clone size come from that table. Of under 400,000 clones in the sample, 80% to 90% were seen once. Participants, about 18 to 90 years old, spanned fewer than 25 US areas. The gene calls are TRBV7-2 and TRBJ2-5; TRBD2 matches 14 bases. This TCR derives from a woman aged 40 to 50 with acute COVID-19. Sequenced input: PBMCs or T cells enriched from blood (not recorded which). Here the CDR3 DNA reads TGTGCCAGCAGCTTGGGGACTAGCGGGAGCGGCCAAGAGACCCAGTACTTC. Protein sequence: CASSLGTSGSGQETQYF.